This T cell receptor (beta chain) is from a study of blood T cell repertoires in COVID-19. Categorization into cohorts depended on clinical history that participants reported. The CDR3 is 14 amino acids. Between the trimmed V and J ends, which lost 1 base and 0 bases, there was a span of 4 bases. Germline CDR1 MDHEN, CDR2 SYDVKM. This table comes from immunoSEQ multiplex PCR, and its TCRdb copy is limited to in-frame clones, with some not included. The repertoire holds hundreds of thousands of clones, roughly 87% seen once, with roughly 1.8% in the top ten. The receptor comes from a woman aged 18 to 35 with acute COVID-19. The chain employs TRBV28 and TRBJ1-3; unclear D gene. The sequencing sample was made of PBMCs or T cells enriched from blood (not recorded which). In nucleotides, the CDR3 is TGTGCCAGCAGTTTATTCGGCTCTGGAAACACCATATATTTT. It codes for CASSLFGSGNTIYF.